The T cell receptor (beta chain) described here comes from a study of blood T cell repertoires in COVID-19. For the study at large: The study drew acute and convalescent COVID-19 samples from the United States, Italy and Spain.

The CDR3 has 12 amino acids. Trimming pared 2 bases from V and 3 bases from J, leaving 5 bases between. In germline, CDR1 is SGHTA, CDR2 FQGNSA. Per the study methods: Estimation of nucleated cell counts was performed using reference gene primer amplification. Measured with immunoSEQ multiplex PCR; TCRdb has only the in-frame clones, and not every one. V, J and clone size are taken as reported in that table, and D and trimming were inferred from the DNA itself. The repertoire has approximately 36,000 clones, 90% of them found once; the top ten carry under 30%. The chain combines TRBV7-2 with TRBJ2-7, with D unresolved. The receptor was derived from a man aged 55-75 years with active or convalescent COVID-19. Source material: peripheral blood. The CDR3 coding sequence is TGTGCCAGCAGCTTATCCCGCTACGAGCAGTACTTC. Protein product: CASSLSRYEQYF.